The rows below give T cell receptor beta chains drawn from one sample of a study of blood T cell repertoires in COVID-19. The protocol was immunoSEQ multiplex PCR, while the TCRdb copy is restricted to in-frame clones and leaves out a portion. In the table there are 220,000 or so clones, approximately 90% of which are singletons. Specimen: PBMCs or T cells enriched from blood (not recorded which). These TCRs come from a man aged 50 to 59 who had been exposed to COVID-19. The CDR3 runs from the conserved cysteine through the conserved F or W. The D gene is left open where the match is weak. Expanded clones are given a class, and other clones once, few, many or no size at all.

d_call	clone_size	v_call	j_call	cdr3_nt	cdr3_aa
NA	NA	TRBV11-2	TRBJ2-2	TGTGCCAGCTCCCCAGGCGGTTGGGACTCGAACACCGGGGAGCTGTTTTTT	CASSPGGWDSNTGELFF
NA	NA	TRBV14	TRBJ2-5	TGTGCCAGCAGCCTAGGACTGAGTTTCCAAGAGACCCAGTACTTC	CASSLGLSFQETQYF
TRBD2	NA	TRBV5-1	TRBJ2-3	TGCGCCAGCAGCCCGGGACTAGCGGATACTACAGATACGCAGTATTTT	CASSPGLADTTDTQYF
NA	NA	TRBV13	TRBJ2-2	TGTGCCAGCAGCTTACGGCGGGCCCGGGCCGGGGAGCTGTTTTTT	CASSLRRARAGELFF
TRBD1	NA	TRBV11-1	TRBJ1-2	TGTGCCAGCAGCCAACAGGGGGCAGGTGGCTACACCTTC	CASSQQGAGGYTF
TRBD2	NA	TRBV4-1	TRBJ2-5	TGCGCCAGCAGCCACGGAATAGCGGGAGTCGGGGAGACCCAGTACTTC	CASSHGIAGVGETQYF
TRBD2	NA	TRBV9	TRBJ2-5	TGTGCCAGCAGCGCTAGCGGGGGGGTGGGAGAGACCCAGTACTTC	CASSASGGVGETQYF
TRBD1	NA	TRBV18	TRBJ2-1	TGTGCCAGCTCCCCGGACAGGGTATACAATGAGCAGTTCTTC	CASSPDRVYNEQFF
TRBD1	few	TRBV2	TRBJ2-1	TGTGCCAGCAATGGGCAGGGGGCGGGCAATGAGCAGTTCTTC	CASNGQGAGNEQFF
NA	NA	TRBV27	TRBJ1-6	TGTGCCAGCAGTTTAACTGCAGGGCGATCACCCCTCCACTTT	CASSLTAGRSPLHF
NA	NA	TRBV19	TRBJ1-1	TGTGCCAGTAGTATTGGGGAGGGCACTGAAGCTTTCTTT	CASSIGEGTEAFF
TRBD2	NA	TRBV7-3	TRBJ2-1	TGTGCCAGCAGCTTACTAGCGGGAGCTTCCTACAATGAGCAGTTCTTC	CASSLLAGASYNEQFF
TRBD2	NA	TRBV11-3	TRBJ2-1	TGTGCCAGCACCCCGACTAGCGGCGGAGAGCAGTTCTTC	CASTPTSGGEQFF
TRBD1	NA	TRBV7-2	TRBJ1-2	TGTGCCAGCAGCCTCGGACAGGGGGAATATGGCTACACCTTC	CASSLGQGEYGYTF
TRBD1	NA	TRBV27	TRBJ1-1	TGTGCCAGCAGTCGATTCACAGGGGGCAACACTGAAGCTTTCTTT	CASSRFTGGNTEAFF
NA	few	TRBV18	TRBJ2-1	TGTGCCAGCTCACCCAGGGGAGGGAGCTCCTACAATGAGCAGTTCTTC	CASSPRGGSSYNEQFF
NA	NA	TRBV6-2/TRBV6-3	TRBJ1-5	TGTGCCAGCAGTTGGCGAGATCAGGGGCCCCCGGAGCCCCAGCATTTT	CASSWRDQGPPEPQHF
NA	NA	TRBV5-5	TRBJ1-1	TGTGCCAGCAGCTCAGTTTGGAACACTGAAGCTTTCTTT	CASSSVWNTEAFF
NA	NA	TRBV9	TRBJ2-7	TGTGCCAGCAGCGTAGGATTGGTCGGGGTGAACTACGAGCAGTACTTC	CASSVGLVGVNYEQYF
TRBD1	NA	TRBV6-5	TRBJ1-1	TGTGCCAGCAGAACAGGGGGCATGAACACTGAAGCTTTCTTT	CASRTGGMNTEAFF
NA	NA	TRBV7-9	TRBJ1-4	TGTGCCAGCAGTTATCAGGTCACCGGACTGTTTTTT	CASSYQVTGLFF
TRBD2	once	TRBV28	TRBJ2-3	TGTGCCAGCAGACCTACTAGCGGGAGGTACCGCACAGATACGCAGTATTTT	CASRPTSGRYRTDTQYF
NA	NA	TRBV28	TRBJ1-6	TGTGCCAGCATATTAGCCGGGGGGCGTTTTGTTAATTCACCCCTCCACTTT	CASILAGGRFVNSPLHF
NA	NA	TRBV4-1	TRBJ1-2	TGCGCCAGCAGCCAAGATCCGGGTGCTGTCTATGGCTACACCTTC	CASSQDPGAVYGYTF
NA	NA	TRBV5-1	TRBJ1-2	TGCGCCAGCAGCTCAGCACCCGGGGTGAACTATGGCTACACCTTC	CASSSAPGVNYGYTF
TRBD2	NA	TRBV7-9	TRBJ2-1	TGTGCCAGCAGCTTAGAGAGCGGGGGGGCCTACAATGAGCAGTTCTTC	CASSLESGGAYNEQFF
NA	NA	TRBV13	TRBJ1-2	TGTGCCAGCAGCCCCCGTGGGGGGAACTATGGCTACACCTTC	CASSPRGGNYGYTF
TRBD1	NA	TRBV7-2	TRBJ1-6	TGTGCCAGCAGCCGTAAGACAGGGGGCTTCTCCTATAATTCACCCCTCCACTTT	CASSRKTGGFSYNSPLHF
NA	many	TRBV9	TRBJ2-7	TGTGCCAGCAGCGTAACGGCCCCAGGCGAGCAGTACTTC	CASSVTAPGEQYF